These 27 T cell receptor beta chains came from one sample sequenced in a study of blood T cell repertoires in COVID-19. Using immunoSEQ multiplex PCR, the repertoire was profiled, and TCRdb retains in-frame clones only, with some absent. The data show about 300,000 clones, 70% to 90% seen once. Sequencing was performed on PBMCs or T cells enriched from blood (not recorded which). The receptor source for this set is a young man who had recovered from COVID-19.

The chain has TRBV2 and TRBJ1-1, with 8 bases fitting TRBD1. This CDR3 is built from 14 residues. V lost 4 bases to trimming and J lost 7 bases; unmatched junction nucleotides: 8. From germline, CDR1 is SNHLY and CDR2 FYNNEI. The CDR3 DNA reads TGTGCCAGCAGTGTGGAGACAGGGGCCCTTGAAGCTTTCTTT. Translation: CASSVETGALEAFF.

This clone was detected only a few times. The chain uses TRBV5-1 and TRBJ2-7; D possibly corresponds to TRBD1 (5 bases). The V end was cut by 0 bases, the J end by 5 bases, with 12 bases between. The germline V gene encodes CDR1 SGHRS and CDR2 YFSETQ. The CDR3 runs 14 residues. Here the CDR3 reads CASSLGQILNEQYF. The DNA of the CDR3 is TGCGCCAGCAGCTTGGGACAGATATTAAACGAGCAGTACTTC. The full variable domain, its missing parts supplied by reference TRBV5-1 and TRBJ2-7, is KAGVTQTPRYLIKTRGQQVTLSCSPISGHRSVSWYQQTPGQGLQFLFEYFSETQRNKGNFPGRFSGRQFSNSRSEMNVSTLELGDSALYLCASSLGQILNEQYFGPGTRLTVT.

This sequence joins TRBV25-1 and TRBJ1-5; the match to TRBD1 covers 7 bases. J was trimmed by 7 bases and V by 3 bases; bases with no gene match: 3. The germline gives CDR1 MGHDK, CDR2 SYGVNS. This CDR3 is 13 amino acids long. CDR3 sequence: CASSDTGEQPQHF. The CDR3 DNA is TGTGCCAGCAGTGACACAGGGGAACAGCCCCAGCATTTT. The whole variable domain, filled in from reference TRBV25-1 and TRBJ1-5, reads EADIYQTPRYLVIGTGKKITLECSQTMGHDKMYWYQQDPGMELHLIHYSYGVNSTEKGDLSSESTVSRIRTEHFPLTLESARPSHTSQYLCASSDTGEQPQHFGDGTRLSIL.

The chain carries TRBV18 and TRBJ1-1; no firm D call. The ends were cut back, 3 bases at V and 1 base at J, with 18 bases in the middle. In germline, CDR1 is KGHSH, CDR2 LQKENI. This CDR3 comprises 17 residues. The CDR3 coding sequence is TGTGCCAGCTCACCTCTTTCGGCGGCCAGTAGGAACACTGAAGCTTTCTTT. Its translation: CASSPLSAASRNTEAFF.

The J gene is TRBJ1-1, the V gene TRBV10-2; the D is unclear. In germline, CDR1 is WSHSY, CDR2 SAAADI. The CDR3 length is 13 residues. Trimming pared 6 bases from V and 3 bases from J, leaving 11 bases between. The CDR3 nucleotides are TGCGCCAGCAGGAAAGAGGGTTACACTGAAGCTTTCTTT. The encoded protein is CASRKEGYTEAFF.

The V gene is TRBV20-1, the J gene TRBJ2-4, with TRBD1 as a possible D gene (5 bases). V was clipped by 3 bases and J by 15 bases, with 15 bases between them. The length of the CDR3 is 11 residues. Germline V lookup: CDR1 DFQATT, CDR2 SNEGSKA (reference sequence). Here the CDR3 reads CSASPTLTGYF. CDR3 bases: TGCAGTGCTAGTCCTACCCTTACAGGGTACTTC.

The rearrangement links TRBV3-1 (or the pseudogene TRBV3-2) to TRBJ1-6; D ambiguous. This CDR3 contains 14 residues. CDR1 and CDR2 from the germline V gene are LGHDT and YNNKEL (reference sequence). V lost 5 bases and J 10 bases, leaving 15 bases between the germline ends. The CDR3 spells CASSLEAGSSPLHF. The CDR3 DNA reads TGTGCCAGCAGCTTAGAGGCGGGGAGCTCACCCCTCCACTTT.

The genes are TRBV4-1 and TRBJ2-7, with 14 positions matching TRBD2. The CDR3 totals 16 residues. The trim removed 4 bases at V and 4 bases at J, leaving 6 bases unmatched. Germline-derived CDR1 and CDR2 are MGHRA and YSYEKL. The CDR3: CASSRGTSGGTYEQYF. CDR3 bases: TGCGCCAGCAGCCGAGGGACTAGCGGGGGTACTTACGAGCAGTACTTC.

V usage is TRBV7-3 and J usage is TRBJ2-1; D unclear. The germline V gene encodes CDR1 SGHTA and CDR2 FQGTGA. V was pared by 2 bases and J by 7 bases, with 12 bases between. This CDR3 region has 14 residues. The CDR3 reads CASSLEGDSNEQFF. DNA of the CDR3: TGTGCCAGCAGCTTAGAAGGAGACTCGAATGAGCAGTTCTTC.

The rearrangement uses TRBV10-3 and TRBJ2-3, with no clear D. This CDR3 spans 13 amino acids. Germline V gene data show CDR1 as ENHRY and CDR2 as SYGVKD. Deletions cut 2 bases from V and 0 bases from J, with 3 bases between. The CDR3 reads CAISEPSTDTQYF. CDR3 DNA sequence: TGTGCCATCAGTGAGCCTAGCACAGATACGCAGTATTTT.

V and J are TRBV6-6 and TRBJ1-2, with 10 nucleotides matching TRBD1. Germline V CDR1 and CDR2: MNHNY, SVGAGI (reference sequence). With V trimmed by 2 bases and J by 6 bases, 9 bases remained unmatched. This CDR3 spans 16 amino acids. The CDR3: CASSYGSDRGHHGYTF. The CDR3 region has the DNA TGTGCCAGCAGTTACGGTTCAGACAGGGGGCATCATGGCTACACCTTC.

This chain connects TRBV5-1 to TRBJ2-5; 7 nucleotides line up with TRBD2. V gave up 0 bases and J gave up 2 bases; unmatched junction bases: 4. CDR3 length equals 15 residues. Germline values: CDR1 SGHRS, CDR2 YFSETQ. The CDR3 reads CASSLDPGGQETQYF. The CDR3 DNA reads as TGCGCCAGCAGCTTGGATCCGGGGGGTCAAGAGACCCAGTACTTC.

Written as DNA, the CDR3 is TGTGCCAGCAGCGAGGGGGTCTATAGCAATCAGCCCCAGCATTTT. As protein: CASSEGVYSNQPQHF. This sequence joins TRBV5-8 and TRBJ1-5; the D gene is possibly TRBD1 (6 bases). Germline lookup yields CDR1 SGHTS and CDR2 YDEGEE. The CDR3 has 15 amino acids. V was shortened by 4 bases and J by 0 bases, with 11 bases between the two germline ends.

The chain couples TRBV6-2 or TRBV6-3 to TRBJ1-1, with 10 nucleotides matching TRBD1. Losses at the gene ends were 0 bases for V and 5 bases for J; bases not matched to a gene: 3. CDR1 and CDR2 from the germline V gene are MNHEY and SVGEGT. The CDR3 extends over 15 amino acids. The CDR3 spells CASSYSGQGSTEAFF. Written as DNA, the CDR3 is TGTGCCAGCAGTTACTCGGGACAGGGGTCAACTGAAGCTTTCTTT.

The rearrangement uses TRBV6-5 and TRBJ2-3; D call uncertain. The germline CDR1 and CDR2 sequences are MNHEY and SVGAGI. V shed 2 bases and J shed 0 bases, with 3 bases lying between them. The CDR3 runs to 13 residues. The CDR3 bases are TGTGCCAGCAGTTACCATAGCACAGATACGCAGTATTTT. Protein: CASSYHSTDTQYF.

This clone came up once. The J gene is TRBJ1-4, the V gene TRBV2; D might be TRBD1 (5 bases). The CDR3 totals 15 residues. The germline V gene encodes CDR1 SNHLY and CDR2 FYNNEI. Deletions cut 6 bases from V and 0 bases from J, with 11 bases between. The CDR3 region has the DNA TGTGCCAGCAGGGCAGGGAGGGCAACTAATGAAAAACTGTTTTTT. Translating it yields CASRAGRATNEKLFF.

This clone was picked up one time. This chain connects TRBV5-1 to TRBJ1-1; TRBD1 matches 8 bases. This CDR3 is 17 amino acids long. Germline V gene lookup returns CDR1 SGHRS and CDR2 YFSETQ. The J segment lost 0 bases and the V segment lost 0 bases, leaving 7 bases of the junction unmatched. CDR3 nucleotide sequence: TGCGCCAGCAGCTTGGCTGGGACAGGCCCTTTGAACACTGAAGCTTTCTTT. Translated: CASSLAGTGPLNTEAFF. Full variable domain (remainder filled in from reference TRBV5-1 and TRBJ1-1): KAGVTQTPRYLIKTRGQQVTLSCSPISGHRSVSWYQQTPGQGLQFLFEYFSETQRNKGNFPGRFSGRQFSNSRSEMNVSTLELGDSALYLCASSLAGTGPLNTEAFFGQGTRLTVV.

CDR3 protein: CAWKTANTEAFF. The CDR3 DNA sequence: TGTGCCTGGAAAACAGCAAACACTGAAGCTTTCTTT. The rearrangement links TRBV30 to TRBJ1-1; D gene uncertain. Germline CDR1 reads GTSNPN; CDR2 reads SVGIG (reference sequence). The V gene lost 4 bases and the J gene lost 2 bases, with 8 bases spanning the gap. This CDR3 region has 12 residues.

The V and J genes are TRBV25-1 and TRBJ1-1, with D perhaps matching TRBD1 (6 bases). The germline V gene has CDR1 MGHDK and CDR2 SYGVNS. The CDR3 sequence is 13 residues long. V lost 4 bases and J lost 3, with 9 bases in between. The chain's CDR3 is CASSGAGDTEAFF. For the CDR3, the DNA is TGTGCCAGCAGTGGGGCAGGGGACACTGAAGCTTTCTTT.

The CDR3 loop reads CASSISDEETQYF. Written as DNA, the CDR3 is TGTGCCAGCAGCATTAGTGATGAAGAGACCCAGTACTTC. J is TRBJ2-5 and V is TRBV12-3 or TRBV12-4; no clear D gene. The CDR3 contains 13 residues. Trimming shortened V by 6 bases and J by 3 bases, and 11 bases separated the two germline ends.

The V gene is TRBV20-1, the J gene TRBJ1-4; maybe TRBD1 (5 bases). CDR1 and CDR2 from the germline V gene are DFQATT and SNEGSKA (reference sequence). The CDR3 length is 14 residues. V lost 3 bases and J 10 bases, leaving 18 bases between the germline ends. The DNA of the CDR3 is TGCAGTGCTAGTTTCACAGGCCAAACGGGAAAACTGTTTTTT. This gives the protein CSASFTGQTGKLFF.

J is TRBJ1-2 and V is TRBV13, with 10 bases matching TRBD1. V was clipped by 0 bases and J by 6 bases; unmatched bases: 10. There are 17 residues in the CDR3. Germline V gene sequence: CDR1 PRHDT, CDR2 FYEKMQ (reference sequence). This CDR3 reads CASSLGGQGIRSDGYTF. CDR3 in DNA: TGTGCCAGCAGCTTAGGGGGACAGGGGATCCGTTCTGATGGCTACACCTTC.

This clone was seen only once. The chain recombines TRBV19 with TRBJ2-3, with 10 bases matching TRBD2. This CDR3 region has 18 residues. V lost 3 bases to trimming and J lost 0 bases; unmatched junction nucleotides: 9. Germline lookup yields CDR1 LNHDA and CDR2 SQIVND (reference sequence). Here the CDR3 reads CASSIGILAGSSTDTQYF. As DNA, the CDR3 is TGTGCCAGTAGTATTGGTATACTAGCGGGGAGTAGCACAGATACGCAGTATTTT.

The CDR3 sequence: CASSEGSGGAKEQFF. CDR3 in DNA: TGTGCCAGCAGTGAGGGTAGCGGGGGGGCAAAGGAGCAGTTCTTC. The J gene is TRBJ2-1, the V gene TRBV2, with 11 bases aligning to TRBD2. J was trimmed by 10 bases and V by 3 bases; bases with no gene match: 8. The CDR3 sequence is 15 residues long. CDR1 and CDR2 (germline): SNHLY, FYNNEI.

V gene TRBV5-4 combines with J gene TRBJ1-1; 7 bases agree with TRBD1. Germline V gene data show CDR1 as SGHNT and CDR2 as YYREEE (reference sequence). The CDR3 runs 16 residues. With V trimmed by 4 bases and J by 1 base, 10 bases remained unmatched. The CDR3 nucleotides are TGTGCCAGCAGCAGGGCCCACAGGGGAACGAACACTGAAGCTTTCTTT. Encoded protein: CASSRAHRGTNTEAFF.

This rearrangement joins TRBV24-1 to TRBJ1-1; 10 bases are shared with TRBD1. With 4 bases clipped from V and 4 bases from J, the junction kept 5 bases outside the gene matches. Germline CDR1 and CDR2: KGHDR and SFDVKD. This CDR3 region has 15 residues. The CDR3 DNA sequence: TGTGCCACCAGTGACGCCGGGACAGGGGCCACTGAAGCTTTCTTT. This codes for CATSDAGTGATEAFF.

The chain employs TRBV29-1 and TRBJ1-2; the match to TRBD1 covers 7 bases. Germline-derived CDR1 and CDR2 are SQVTM and ANQGSEA. CDR3 length: 13 amino acids. V shed 7 bases, J shed 6 bases, and the junction held 11 bases outside the gene matches. Here the CDR3 reads CSAPREGANGYTF. The CDR3 nucleotides are TGCAGCGCTCCCCGAGAGGGGGCAAATGGCTACACCTTC.